The clone carrying this T cell receptor (beta chain) was recorded at least ten times. From RNA transcripts, TCR beta CDR3 regions were amplified. HTBI primers were the set used in a first-round RT-PCR of the TCR CDR3. In TCRdb, the multiplex PCR reads were re-called with MiXCR into one record per CDR3 protein. Of fewer than 450,000 distinct CDR3 sequences listed, approximately 17% are singletons. Diagnoses used clinical symptoms, serum thyroxine and TRAb, thyroid ultrasound and orbital computed tomography. Fresh peripheral blood, approximately 10 ml, was the source of the PBMCs. The sample originates from a study of T cells in Graves' hyperthyroidism and ophthalmopathy. In the study overall: Peripheral blood collection took place at initial diagnosis, before any treatment.

Germline V gene sequence: CDR1 MDHEN, CDR2 SYDVKM. The CDR3 sequence is 15 residues long. The junction had 8 bases not matched to a gene; V was cut back by 4 bases and J by 3 bases. The chain recombines TRBV28 with TRBJ2-5; TRBD1 agrees at 7 bases. This TCR was sampled from a woman in her thirties with Graves' hyperthyroidism that later progressed to Graves' ophthalmopathy. The sequenced sample was blood. The DNA for the CDR3 is TGTGCCAGCAGTTCCCCAGGGACAGATGAAGAGACCCAGTACTTC. The encoded protein is CASSSPGTDEETQYF.